This record covers a single TCR beta chain. The record originates from a study of control samples from healthy donors and cancer patients. The CDR3 is 10 amino acids. The V end was cut by 6 bases, the J end by 5 bases, with 4 bases between. The method was immunoSEQ multiplex PCR; TCRdb's version includes in-frame clones alone and lacks a portion of them. The sample has 130,000 to 150,000 clones, 91% seen once. Sequencing input: blood. The chain employs TRBV12-3 or TRBV12-4 and TRBJ2-5; no definite D call. This TCR was sampled from a man aged 25 to 45 in good health. The DNA of the CDR3 is TGTGCCAGCAGAGGGGAGACCCAGTACTTC. Translated, it gives CASRGETQYF.